This entry describes one T cell receptor beta chain. What it binds is unknown. The data stem from a study of CD8 T cells in ankylosing spondylitis. General study results and limits: Significant enrichment of disease-linked clones was reported in matched ankylosing spondylitis synovial fluid. A TCR beta motif of about eight highly homologous variants appeared characteristic of ankylosing spondylitis blood. Both synovial fluid and blood in reactive arthritis had previously been reported to carry some motif variants.

Trimming stripped 5 bases from V and 8 bases from J, with 27 bases between. Per germline, CDR1 GTSNPN and CDR2 SVGIG (reference sequence). The CDR3 runs 16 residues. TCRdb re-analysed the 5' RACE reads in MiXCR, keeping a single row per CDR3 protein. This sample yields some 140,000 distinct CDR3 sequences, of which about 6.7% are seen a single time; 9.5% to 15% belongs to the top ten. The sequenced sample consisted of blood, either unsorted or a sorted T cell fraction (not recorded which). This TCR was recovered from a female donor with ankylosing spondylitis or in good health (not recorded which). This chain links TRBV30 with TRBJ1-2; D may be TRBD1 (6 bases). CDR3 nucleotide sequence: TGTGCCTGGGTACCCGACAGGACTCCCCGTCCTAGCGGCTACACCTTC. Its translation: CAWVPDRTPRPSGYTF.